The entry below describes one TCR beta chain. The target antigen is unknown. The record originates from a study of cytomegalovirus exposure and HLA in healthy donors. Regarding the study as a whole: The classifier reportedly diagnosed cytomegalovirus status with high sensitivity and specificity.

13 Jbeta primers and 60 Vbeta primers were used for the PCR. Sequencing was performed with immunoSEQ multiplex PCR; in TCRdb, only in-frame clones are kept and a portion is missing. The repertoire holds about 150,000 clones, with approximately 80% as singletons. The CDR3 sequence is 13 residues long. Trimming at V came to 3 bases and at J to 7 bases, leaving 1 base not matched to a gene. Germline assignment: CDR1 GTSNPN and CDR2 SVGIG (reference sequence). Source material: PBMCs. The J gene is TRBJ2-1, the V gene TRBV30, with 12 bases aligning to TRBD2. This clonotype was sampled from a man in his thirties or forties in good health and CMV-seronegative. CDR3 in amino acids: CAWRLAGGNEQFF. The DNA for the CDR3 is TGTGCCTGGAGACTAGCGGGAGGAAATGAGCAGTTCTTC.